What follows are 14 T cell receptor beta chains derived from one specimen sequenced in a study of T cell responses to AZD1222 COVID-19 vaccine. Using immunoSEQ multiplex PCR, the repertoire was profiled, and TCRdb retains in-frame clones only, with some absent. Among about 120,000 clones listed, roughly 87% were seen once. The source material was peripheral blood, sampled on day 0 of AZD1222 vaccination. Receptors were obtained from an adult in good health.

J is TRBJ1-1 and V is TRBV7-2; D not certain. Trimming left V 2 bases short and J 1 base short, with 11 bases between. Germline V gene data show CDR1 as SGHTA and CDR2 as FQGNSA. CDR3 size: 15 residues. The CDR3 nucleotides read TGTGCCAGCAGCTTACGGACGGCCGGGAACACTGAAGCTTTCTTT. Residues: CASSLRTAGNTEAFF.

The V and J genes are TRBV9 and TRBJ1-2, with 8 bases matching TRBD1. The CDR3 consists of 16 residues. Germline loops: CDR1 SGDLS, CDR2 YYNGEE. V lost 4 bases to trimming and J lost 3 bases; unmatched junction nucleotides: 11. CDR3 protein: CASSPETGALYYGYTF. As DNA, the CDR3 is TGTGCCAGCAGCCCCGAGACAGGGGCTCTATACTATGGCTACACCTTC.

This clone was detected only once. This chain connects TRBV7-9 to TRBJ2-2, with 13 bases lining up with TRBD2. Germline V gives CDR1 SEHNR, CDR2 FQNEAQ (reference sequence). The CDR3 is 16 residues long. V was pared by 5 bases and J by 0 bases, with 0 bases of the junction left unmatched. Here the CDR3 reads CASSGLAGANTGELFF. CDR3 DNA sequence: TGTGCCAGCAGCGGACTAGCGGGAGCGAACACCGGGGAGCTGTTTTTT.

The table lists this clone with a few counts. This CDR3 reads CASSNSLSSYNEQFF. CDR3 nucleotide sequence: TGTGCCAGTAGTAATTCCCTAAGCTCCTACAATGAGCAGTTCTTC. This rearrangement joins TRBV19 to TRBJ2-1, with unresolved D. The germline V gene has CDR1 LNHDA and CDR2 SQIVND (reference sequence). This CDR3 is built from 15 residues. The ends were cut back, 4 bases at V and 0 bases at J, with 10 bases in the middle.

This chain links TRBV30 with TRBJ2-7; 7 positions match TRBD1. The germline gives CDR1 GTSNPN, CDR2 SVGIG (reference sequence). The V and J ends lost 7 bases and 0 bases, in that order; junction bases with no gene match: 9. This CDR3 region has 14 residues. CDR3 DNA sequence: TGTGCCTCGGGAAGGACAGGAAGCTCCTACGAGCAGTACTTC. Translation gives CASGRTGSSYEQYF. The full variable domain, rest sourced from reference TRBV30 and TRBJ2-7, is SQTIHQWPATLVQPVGSPLSLECTVEGTSNPNLYWYRQAAGRGLQLLFYSVGIGQISSEVPQNLSASRPQDRQFILSSKKLLLSDSGFYLCASGRTGSSYEQYFGPGTRLTVT.

J is TRBJ2-5 and V is TRBV6-6; D is uncertain. This CDR3 comprises 14 residues. V lost 6 bases to trimming and J lost 1 base, with 12 bases between them. The germline CDR1 and CDR2 sequences are MNHNY and SVGAGI (reference sequence). In nucleotides, the CDR3 is TGTGCCAGCAGGTCGGCAGGCAGCCAAGAGACCCAGTACTTC. It encodes CASRSAGSQETQYF.

V and J are TRBV24-1 and TRBJ2-7; D is possibly TRBD1 or TRBD2 (5 bases each). The CDR3 is 15 amino acids. V lost 2 bases to trimming and J lost 0 bases, with 10 bases between them. Germline V gives CDR1 KGHDR, CDR2 SFDVKD. The DNA of the CDR3 is TGTGCCACCAGTGATTCCCCCGGGACCTCCTACGAGCAGTACTTC. Encoded protein: CATSDSPGTSYEQYF.

The chain is built from TRBV3-1 (or the pseudogene TRBV3-2) and TRBJ1-1; D remains ambiguous. In germline, CDR1 is LGHDT, CDR2 YNNKEL (reference sequence). This CDR3 has 15 residues. V was pared by 0 bases and J by 0 bases, with 8 bases between. The CDR3 protein is CASSQDGRLNTEAFF. In nucleotides, the CDR3 is TGTGCCAGCAGCCAAGATGGAAGGTTGAACACTGAAGCTTTCTTT.

By share, this clone ranks as medium-sized. The J gene is TRBJ1-6, the V gene TRBV5-5, with D tentatively TRBD1 (6 bases). The CDR3 consists of 15 residues. Germline V gene data show CDR1 as SGHKS and CDR2 as YYEKEE (reference sequence). V was trimmed by 4 bases and J by 11 bases, leaving 19 bases between them. CDR3 loop: CASSNLAGASTPLHF. DNA for the CDR3: TGTGCCAGCAGCAATCTTGCAGGGGCATCGACACCCCTCCACTTT.

CDR3 sequence: CASSPGEWNTIYF. As DNA, the CDR3 is TGTGCCAGCTCACCAGGAGAGTGGAACACCATATATTTT. This rearrangement joins TRBV18 to TRBJ1-3; D uncertain. The length of the CDR3 is 13 residues. V lost 2 bases and J 7 bases, leaving 9 bases between the germline ends. The germline V gene has CDR1 KGHSH and CDR2 LQKENI.

V gene TRBV28 combines with J gene TRBJ2-7; 11 nucleotides align to TRBD1. V was pared by 1 base and J by 7 bases, with 6 bases of the junction left unmatched. This CDR3 region has 15 residues. Per germline, CDR1 MDHEN and CDR2 SYDVKM. CDR3 in DNA: TGTGCCAGCAGTTTATCAGGGACAGGGGGAGGTGAGCAGTACTTC. It is translated as CASSLSGTGGGEQYF.

The chain is built from TRBV2 and TRBJ1-5; perhaps TRBD1 as D (5 bases). V was trimmed by 4 bases and J by 6 bases, leaving 16 bases between them. This CDR3 region has 15 residues. Germline CDR1 and CDR2: SNHLY and FYNNEI. The CDR3 protein is CASSGGTGRIQPQHF. CDR3 DNA: TGTGCCAGCAGTGGGGGGACGGGTCGGATTCAGCCCCAGCATTTT. Filled out from reference TRBV2 and TRBJ1-5, the complete variable domain reads EPEVTQTPSHQVTQMGQEVILRCVPISNHLYFYWYRQILGQKVEFLVSFYNNEISEKSEIFDDQFSVERPDGSNFTLKIRSTKLEDSAMYFCASSGGTGRIQPQHFGDGTRLSIL.

This clone was observed a single time. The chain links TRBV24-1 to TRBJ1-1; 7 positions match TRBD1. Trimming cost V 0 bases and J 6 bases; bases outside gene matches: 3. The CDR3 has 14 amino acids. Germline V CDR1 and CDR2: KGHDR, SFDVKD. The DNA of the CDR3 is TGTGCCACCAGTGATTTGGCGCAGGGGGCTGAAGCTTTCTTT. It encodes CATSDLAQGAEAFF.

The rearrangement joins TRBV9 to TRBJ2-3; tentatively, D is TRBD2 (6 bases). Germline V gene lookup returns CDR1 SGDLS and CDR2 YYNGEE. This CDR3 has 16 amino acids. V shed 0 bases and J shed 3 bases, with 14 bases lying between them. The CDR3 loop reads CASSVAPLGGTDTQYF. The CDR3 nucleotides read TGTGCCAGCAGCGTAGCGCCGTTGGGGGGAACAGATACGCAGTATTTT.